The 31 T cell receptor beta chains in this list originate from one sample, sequenced in a study of shared clonotypes between healthy human individuals. Sequencing was performed with immunoSEQ multiplex PCR; in TCRdb, only in-frame clones are kept and a portion is missing. Of 1,400,000 or so clones in the sample, less than 99% were seen once. Sequencing was done on a sample of naive CD4+ T cells sorted from blood. The subset was: CD45RA+ positively selected. The receptors stem from a young man in good health.

The chain joins TRBV29-1 to TRBJ2-3; 8 bases map to TRBD1. The CDR3 spans 14 residues. Losses at the gene ends were 4 bases for V and 5 bases for J; bases not matched to a gene: 8. Per germline, CDR1 SQVTM and CDR2 ANQGSEA. The CDR3 DNA follows: TGCAGCGTTGCCCGACAGGGGAGAGAAGATACGCAGTATTTT. Residues: CSVARQGREDTQYF.

V usage is TRBV5-6 and J usage is TRBJ1-1; a weak D match, TRBD1 (5 bases). Trimming stripped 6 bases from V and 4 bases from J, with 19 bases between. CDR1 SGHDT and CDR2 YYEEEE come from the germline V gene. The CDR3 covers 15 residues. Written as DNA, the CDR3 is TGTGCCAGCACCTACCTCCTCACAGGTATCACTGAAGCTTTCTTT. This translates into CASTYLLTGITEAFF.

This chain uses TRBV29-1 with TRBJ2-1; D remains unclear. The V end was cut by 4 bases, the J end by 10 bases, with 11 bases between. Germline assignment: CDR1 SQVTM and CDR2 ANQGSEA. CDR3 length equals 11 residues. CDR3 DNA: TGCAGCGTTGCGCTAGACCGGGAGCAGTTCTTC. Its translation: CSVALDREQFF.

The rearrangement links TRBV5-1 to TRBJ2-1, with TRBD2 as a possible D gene (5 bases). Germline-derived CDR1 and CDR2 are SGHRS and YFSETQ. Trimming left V 0 bases short and J 6 bases short, with 16 bases between. The CDR3 extends over 16 amino acids. The CDR3 loop is CASSLEVSSGFNEQFF. In DNA form, the CDR3 reads TGCGCCAGCAGCTTGGAAGTTAGCTCGGGGTTCAATGAGCAGTTCTTC.

About this clone itself: This sample includes further DNA sequences coding for the same CDR3. The chain recombines TRBV11-2 with TRBJ2-7; D perhaps matches TRBD2 (6 bases). Germline values: CDR1 SGHAT, CDR2 FQNNGV. Trimming shortened V by 0 bases and J by 0 bases, and 6 bases separated the two germline ends. The CDR3 extends over 14 amino acids. The CDR3 loop reads CASSLERGSYEQYF. The DNA for the CDR3 is TGTGCCAGCAGCTTAGAGCGGGGCTCCTACGAGCAGTACTTC.

This chain connects TRBV7-3 to TRBJ2-5; D remains unclear. The V gene lost 4 bases and the J gene lost 0 bases, with 3 bases spanning the gap. Germline V gene lookup returns CDR1 SGHTA and CDR2 FQGTGA. The CDR3 runs 12 residues. CDR3 amino acids: CASSCHQETQYF. CDR3 sequence (DNA): TGTGCCAGCAGCTGTCACCAAGAGACCCAGTACTTC.

V gene TRBV5-1 combines with J gene TRBJ2-1; 7 bases fit TRBD2. The CDR3 contains 15 residues. Germline assignment: CDR1 SGHRS and CDR2 YFSETQ. V lost 5 bases and J lost 7; bases outside the gene matches: 12. Written as DNA, the CDR3 is TGCGCCAGCAGTCTGGGGGGGAGTCCCGGTAATGAGCAGTTCTTC. Its protein is CASSLGGSPGNEQFF. The full variable domain, in which reference TRBV5-1 and TRBJ2-1 provide the parts outside the CDR3, is KAGVTQTPRYLIKTRGQQVTLSCSPISGHRSVSWYQQTPGQGLQFLFEYFSETQRNKGNFPGRFSGRQFSNSRSEMNVSTLELGDSALYLCASSLGGSPGNEQFFGPGTRLTVL.

This rearrangement joins TRBV28 to TRBJ1-5, with 9 bases identical to TRBD1. The CDR3 consists of 16 residues. Germline CDR1 reads MDHEN; CDR2 reads SYDVKM. Trimming removed 2 bases from V and 3 bases from J; junction bases left unmatched: 5. The CDR3: CASSLGTGRSNQPQHF. In DNA, the CDR3 is TGTGCCAGCAGTTTAGGGACAGGGCGTTCCAATCAGCCCCAGCATTTT.

V and J are TRBV18 and TRBJ2-1, with TRBD1 matching 12 bases. This CDR3 region has 17 residues. V lost 8 bases and J lost 0; bases outside the gene matches: 8. The germline gives CDR1 KGHSH, CDR2 LQKENI. The chain's CDR3 is CASQGQGAGGSYNEQFF. The CDR3 coding sequence is TGTGCCAGCCAGGGACAGGGGGCCGGGGGCTCCTACAATGAGCAGTTCTTC. Full variable domain (missing parts from reference TRBV18 and TRBJ2-1): NAGVMQNPRHLVRRRGQEARLRCSPMKGHSHVYWYRQLPEEGLKFMVYLQKENIIDESGMPKERFSAEFPKEGPSILRIQQVVRGDSAAYFCASQGQGAGGSYNEQFFGPGTRLTVL.

CDR3 amino acids: CASSVVGESSYEQYF. The DNA for the CDR3 is TGTGCCAGCAGCGTAGTCGGGGAAAGCTCCTACGAGCAGTACTTC. The V call is TRBV9, the J call TRBJ2-7, with D possibly TRBD2 on 5 matching bases. CDR1 is SGDLS, CDR2 YYNGEE, per germline. This CDR3 is built from 15 residues. Trimming pared 0 bases from V and 0 bases from J, leaving 10 bases between.

This CDR3 reads CASSLGDRVEEKLFF. The CDR3 bases are TGTGCCAGCAGCTTAGGGGACAGGGTGGAGGAAAAACTGTTTTTT. The rearrangement links TRBV7-9 to TRBJ1-4; TRBD1 matches at 9 bases. The CDR3 has 15 amino acids. Germline V gene data show CDR1 as SEHNR and CDR2 as FQNEAQ (reference sequence). J gave up 8 bases and V 1 base, and 5 bases lay outside the gene matches.

V is TRBV18 and J is TRBJ2-1, with 13 bases lining up with TRBD2. This CDR3 region has 13 residues. Germline CDR1 is KGHSH and CDR2 is LQKENI. Written as DNA, the CDR3 is TGTGTCGGGACTAGCGGGATTACGGATGAGCAGTTCTTC. Its protein product is CVGTSGITDEQFF.

The gene calls are TRBV28 and TRBJ1-3; 8 bases align to TRBD1. V shed 3 bases, J shed 1 base, and the junction held 5 bases outside the gene matches. This CDR3 has 16 residues. Germline assignment: CDR1 MDHEN and CDR2 SYDVKM. This CDR3 reads CASSFADRGSGNTIYF. The CDR3 DNA is TGTGCCAGCAGTTTCGCCGACAGGGGATCTGGAAACACCATATATTTT.

This chain links TRBV6-5 with TRBJ2-1, with D perhaps TRBD2 (6 bases). V gave up 5 bases and J gave up 9 bases, with 14 bases separating them. CDR1 and CDR2 (germline): MNHEY, SVGAGI. The length of the CDR3 is 13 residues. CDR3 DNA sequence: TGTGCCAGCAGTGGTGGGAGGTTAGGTGAGCAGTTCTTC. It yields the protein CASSGGRLGEQFF.

The rearrangement uses TRBV5-1 and TRBJ2-7; possible D gene TRBD1, 6 bases. This CDR3 is 12 amino acids long. CDR1 is SGHRS, CDR2 YFSETQ, per germline. Trimming cost V 0 bases and J 9 bases, with 10 bases left between them. CDR3 protein: CASSLEQGAQYF. CDR3 nucleotides: TGCGCCAGCAGCTTGGAACAGGGTGCGCAGTACTTC.

The V gene is TRBV7-9, the J gene TRBJ1-1; D unresolved. The CDR3 extends over 15 amino acids. Germline V gives CDR1 SEHNR, CDR2 FQNEAQ (reference sequence). V was trimmed by 2 bases and J by 1 base, leaving 11 bases between them. The CDR3 loop is CASSLNTAWNTEAFF. CDR3 DNA sequence: TGTGCCAGCAGCTTAAACACAGCCTGGAACACTGAAGCTTTCTTT.

The genes are TRBV4-1 and TRBJ1-2, with a tentative D call TRBD1 (5 bases). This CDR3 is built from 16 residues. V was clipped by 3 bases and J by 4 bases, with 18 bases between them. The germline V gene encodes CDR1 MGHRA and CDR2 YSYEKL. CDR3 coding DNA: TGCGCCAGCAGCCAGCTAAGCCCGGGACTGAGCTATGGCTACACCTTC. It yields the protein CASSQLSPGLSYGYTF.

The CDR3 loop is CASSSWGAGEYETQYF. The CDR3 coding sequence is TGTGCCAGCAGTTCTTGGGGAGCGGGAGAGTATGAGACCCAGTACTTC. The J gene is TRBJ2-5, the V gene TRBV6-5; 8 bases are a match to TRBD2. Germline V lookup: CDR1 MNHEY, CDR2 SVGAGI. There are 16 residues in the CDR3. The V and J ends lost 4 bases and 5 bases, in that order; junction bases with no gene match: 12.

This rearrangement joins TRBV6-1 to TRBJ2-7, with TRBD2 matching 7 bases. J gave up 6 bases and V 5 bases, and 7 bases lay outside the gene matches. The CDR3 length is 13 residues. Germline CDR1 reads MNHNS; CDR2 reads SASEGT. In DNA form, the CDR3 reads TGTGCCAGCAGTTCACACTGGGAGGGCGAGCAGTACTTC. Its translation is CASSSHWEGEQYF.

The genes are TRBV30 and TRBJ2-7; no definite D call. Germline CDR1 is GTSNPN and CDR2 is SVGIG (reference sequence). This CDR3 region has 12 residues. V lost 3 bases, J lost 1 base, and 7 bases lay in between. CDR3 region: CAWRSRSYEQYF. CDR3 coding DNA: TGTGCCTGGAGAAGTCGGTCCTACGAGCAGTACTTC.

Worth noting for this clone: Other DNA sequences from this sample encode an identical CDR3 as well. The V call is TRBV5-1, the J call TRBJ1-3; D is ambiguous. The V gene lost 1 base and the J gene lost 4 bases, with 3 bases spanning the gap. Germline V CDR1 and CDR2: SGHRS, YFSETQ. There are 12 residues in the CDR3. This CDR3 reads CASSLTGNTIYF. The CDR3 nucleotides read TGCGCCAGCAGCTTGACCGGAAACACCATATATTTT.

This sequence joins TRBV6-5 and TRBJ2-3, with D possibly being TRBD2 (5 bases). The V end was cut by 2 bases, the J end by 0 bases, with 9 bases between. Germline V gene data show CDR1 as MNHEY and CDR2 as SVGAGI. The CDR3 runs to 15 residues. The CDR3 sequence: CASSYMGESTDTQYF. In DNA form, the CDR3 reads TGTGCCAGCAGTTACATGGGAGAGAGCACAGATACGCAGTATTTT.

This clone was picked up one time. The rearrangement uses TRBV5-1 and TRBJ2-2, with TRBD2 matching over 15 bases. V lost 4 bases and J lost 6; bases outside the gene matches: 7. Germline loops: CDR1 SGHRS, CDR2 YFSETQ. This CDR3 has 17 residues. The CDR3 loop is CASSRGTSGRQAGELFF. The CDR3 nucleotides read TGCGCCAGCAGCCGTGGGACTAGCGGGAGGCAAGCCGGGGAGCTGTTTTTT. Full variable domain (remainder filled in from reference TRBV5-1 and TRBJ2-2): KAGVTQTPRYLIKTRGQQVTLSCSPISGHRSVSWYQQTPGQGLQFLFEYFSETQRNKGNFPGRFSGRQFSNSRSEMNVSTLELGDSALYLCASSRGTSGRQAGELFFGEGSRLTVL.

The chain carries TRBV11-2 and TRBJ2-1, with 11 bases aligning to TRBD2. This CDR3 region has 16 residues. CDR1 SGHAT and CDR2 FQNNGV come from the germline V gene. Trimming took 1 base from V and 10 from J; bases not matched to a gene: 9. CDR3 sequence: CASSLVLAGGVGEQFF. The CDR3 DNA follows: TGTGCCAGCAGCTTAGTGTTAGCGGGAGGGGTTGGGGAGCAGTTCTTC.

The genes are TRBV29-1 and TRBJ1-4, with 7 bases fitting TRBD1. Trimming took 7 bases from V and 8 from J; bases not matched to a gene: 10. The CDR3 consists of 13 residues. The germline gives CDR1 SQVTM, CDR2 ANQGSEA. CDR3 region: CSAQTGLGEKLFF. CDR3 in DNA: TGCAGCGCCCAGACAGGGTTGGGCGAAAAACTGTTTTTT.

The J gene is TRBJ2-7, the V gene TRBV5-1, with 7 bases matching TRBD2. This CDR3 region has 16 residues. J lost 5 bases, V lost 4 bases, and 15 bases had no gene match. Germline-derived CDR1 and CDR2 are SGHRS and YFSETQ. CDR3 DNA sequence: TGCGCCAGCAGCCCCTCGATTCAGCGGGAATGGCACGAGCAGTACTTC. It codes for CASSPSIQREWHEQYF.

The rearrangement joins TRBV6-5 to TRBJ2-7; weak D call: TRBD2 (5 bases). The germline CDR1 and CDR2 sequences are MNHEY and SVGAGI. The CDR3 contains 14 residues. Trimming took off 8 bases at V and 0 bases at J, with 14 bases between the two ends. The CDR3 here is CASCQSGSSYEQYF. The CDR3 bases are TGTGCCAGCTGCCAAAGCGGAAGCTCCTACGAGCAGTACTTC.

This sequence joins TRBV5-4 and TRBJ1-2; 8 positions match TRBD1. Unmatched junction bases numbered 7, after V lost 4 bases and J lost 5 bases. Germline V gene sequence: CDR1 SGHNT, CDR2 YYREEE (reference sequence). The CDR3 runs to 14 residues. In DNA form, the CDR3 reads TGTGCCAGCAGCAGCGGACAGGGCGGGTATGGCTACACCTTC. Translating gives CASSSGQGGYGYTF.

The chain carries TRBV9 and TRBJ1-1, with 7 nucleotides matching TRBD1. J lost 0 bases, V lost 3 bases, and 17 bases had no gene match. CDR3 length: 19 residues. Germline CDR1 is SGDLS and CDR2 is YYNGEE. CDR3 loop: CASSGRQGGVGWVNTEAFF. CDR3 sequence (DNA): TGTGCCAGCAGCGGGAGACAGGGCGGAGTAGGATGGGTGAACACTGAAGCTTTCTTT. The whole variable domain, filled in from reference TRBV9 and TRBJ1-1, reads DSGVTQTPKHLITATGQRVTLRCSPRSGDLSVYWYQQSLDQGLQFLIQYYNGEERAKGNILERFSAQQFPDLHSELNLSSLELGDSALYFCASSGRQGGVGWVNTEAFFGQGTRLTVV.

The V call is TRBV2, the J call TRBJ1-2; D gene unclear. V was trimmed by 7 bases and J by 0 bases, leaving 12 bases between them. The length of the CDR3 is 14 residues. Germline assignment: CDR1 SNHLY and CDR2 FYNNEI. DNA for the CDR3: TGTGCCAGCACCTCCGGAGGAGCTAACTATGGCTACACCTTC. Translated, it gives CASTSGGANYGYTF.

This chain uses TRBV6-1 with TRBJ2-2; weak D call: TRBD2 (5 bases). The V gene's germline CDR1 is MNHNS and CDR2 SASEGT. The CDR3 has 15 amino acids. Trimming cost V 6 bases and J 6 bases, with 17 bases left between them. CDR3 in amino acids: CASRLLFGGPGELFF. The CDR3 DNA reads TGTGCCAGCAGACTCCTCTTCGGAGGACCCGGGGAGCTGTTTTTT.